This paragraph covers one TCR beta chain sequence. The antigen is undetermined. The sample originates from a study of vaccination effects on CD4 cells after COVID-19. Study conclusions and caveats: Convalescent patients numbered few in the study; early post-infection timepoints were missing entirely. Both infection-induced and vaccine-induced clones contracted markedly at late post-vaccination timepoints.

The assay was immunoSEQ multiplex PCR, and TCRdb's table has in-frame clones only and misses some. The sample comprises roughly 29,000 clones, 60% to 80% of which are singletons, and less than 10% rests with the top ten. The germline V gene has CDR1 LNHNV and CDR2 YYDKDF (reference sequence). The V gene lost 0 bases and the J gene lost 9 bases, with 11 bases spanning the gap. The CDR3 length is 13 residues. Scientists isolated CD4+ T cells after a roughly nine-day culture period ended. Negative nucleocapsid antibody tests before and after vaccination confirmed no previous SARS-CoV-2 infection. Half-medium exchanges with IL-2 medium took place on days 3 and 7.

The chain couples TRBV15 to TRBJ2-5; D is uncertain. The sequenced sample was CD4+ T cells from PBMCs cultured without peptide, obtained before COVID-19 vaccination. The receptor was derived from a human donor who received a COVID-19 vaccine. The CDR3 region has the DNA TGTGCCACCAGCAGAGAATGGGTCAAGTCCCAGTACTTC. Its protein is CATSREWVKSQYF. Using reference TRBV15 and TRBJ2-5 for the parts outside the CDR3, the full variable domain is DAMVIQNPRYQVTQFGKPVTLSCSQTLNHNVMYWYQQKSSQAPKLLFHYYDKDFNNEADTPDNFQSRRPNTSFCFLDIRSPGLGDTAMYLCATSREWVKSQYFGPGTRLLVL.